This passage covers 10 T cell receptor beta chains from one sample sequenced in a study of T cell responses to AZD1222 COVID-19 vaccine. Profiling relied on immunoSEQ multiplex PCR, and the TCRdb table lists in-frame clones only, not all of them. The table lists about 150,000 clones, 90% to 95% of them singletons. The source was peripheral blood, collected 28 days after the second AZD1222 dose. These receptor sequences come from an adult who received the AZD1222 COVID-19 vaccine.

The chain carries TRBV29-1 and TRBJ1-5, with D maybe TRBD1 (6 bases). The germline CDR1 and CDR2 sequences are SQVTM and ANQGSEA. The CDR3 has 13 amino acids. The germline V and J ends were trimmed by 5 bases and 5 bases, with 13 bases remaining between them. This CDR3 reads CSVSDRFDQPQHF. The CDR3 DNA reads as TGCAGCGTTTCCGACAGGTTTGATCAGCCCCAGCATTTT.

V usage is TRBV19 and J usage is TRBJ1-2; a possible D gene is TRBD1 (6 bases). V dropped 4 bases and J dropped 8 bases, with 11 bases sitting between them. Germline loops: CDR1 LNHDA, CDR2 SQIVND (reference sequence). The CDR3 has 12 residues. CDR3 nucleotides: TGTGCCAGTAGTAGGAACAGGGACGGCTACACCTTC. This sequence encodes CASSRNRDGYTF.

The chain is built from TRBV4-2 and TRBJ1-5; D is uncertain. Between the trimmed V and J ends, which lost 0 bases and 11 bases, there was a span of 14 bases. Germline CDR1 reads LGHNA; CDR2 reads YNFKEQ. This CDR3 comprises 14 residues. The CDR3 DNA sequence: TGTGCCAGCAGCCAAGATGTGTCAGTCTCTTCCCAGCATTTT. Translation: CASSQDVSVSSQHF.

CDR3 nucleotide sequence: TGCGCCAGCAGCTTGAGGGAATCGGAAGCTTTCTTT. Residues: CASSLRESEAFF. The chain joins TRBV5-1 to TRBJ1-1; D is undetermined. Trimming took off 1 base at V and 8 bases at J, with 9 bases between the two ends. Germline assignment: CDR1 SGHRS and CDR2 YFSETQ. The CDR3 covers 12 residues.

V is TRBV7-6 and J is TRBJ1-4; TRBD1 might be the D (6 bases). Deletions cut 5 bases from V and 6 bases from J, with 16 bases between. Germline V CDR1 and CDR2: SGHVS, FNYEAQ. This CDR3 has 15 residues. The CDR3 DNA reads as TGTGCCAGCAGCCTACAGGGATGGCGCGATGAAAAACTGTTTTTT. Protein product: CASSLQGWRDEKLFF.

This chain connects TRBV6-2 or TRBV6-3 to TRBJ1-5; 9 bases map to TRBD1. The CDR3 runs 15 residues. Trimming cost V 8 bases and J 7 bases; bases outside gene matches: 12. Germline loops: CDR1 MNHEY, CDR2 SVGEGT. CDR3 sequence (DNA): TGTGCCAGCGGCCGGGACAGGGAATTAGGGCAGCCCCAGCATTTT. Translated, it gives CASGRDRELGQPQHF.

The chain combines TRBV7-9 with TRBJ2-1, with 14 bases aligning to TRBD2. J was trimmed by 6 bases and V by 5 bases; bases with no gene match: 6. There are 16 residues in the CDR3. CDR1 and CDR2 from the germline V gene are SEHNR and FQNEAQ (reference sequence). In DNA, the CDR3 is TGTGCCAGCAGCCCTCGACTAGCGGGAGGGGGCAATGAGCAGTTCTTC. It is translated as CASSPRLAGGGNEQFF.

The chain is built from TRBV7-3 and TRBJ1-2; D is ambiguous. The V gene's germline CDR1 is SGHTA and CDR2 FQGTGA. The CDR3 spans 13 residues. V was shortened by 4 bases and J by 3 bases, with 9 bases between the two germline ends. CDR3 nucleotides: TGTGCCAGCAGCTCGGACGGTTACTATGGCTACACCTTC. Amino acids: CASSSDGYYGYTF.

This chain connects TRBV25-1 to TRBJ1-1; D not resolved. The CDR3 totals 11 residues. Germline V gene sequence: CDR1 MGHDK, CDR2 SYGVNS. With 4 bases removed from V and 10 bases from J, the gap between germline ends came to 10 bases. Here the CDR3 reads CASSGRTRAFF. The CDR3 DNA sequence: TGTGCCAGCAGTGGAAGAACTCGAGCTTTCTTT.

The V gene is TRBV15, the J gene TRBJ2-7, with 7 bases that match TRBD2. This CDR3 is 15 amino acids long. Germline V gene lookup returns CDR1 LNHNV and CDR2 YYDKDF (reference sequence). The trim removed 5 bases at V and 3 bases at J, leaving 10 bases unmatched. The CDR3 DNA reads TGTGCCACCAGCGGCGGTAGACTAGCCGACTACGAGCAGTACTTC. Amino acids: CATSGGRLADYEQYF.